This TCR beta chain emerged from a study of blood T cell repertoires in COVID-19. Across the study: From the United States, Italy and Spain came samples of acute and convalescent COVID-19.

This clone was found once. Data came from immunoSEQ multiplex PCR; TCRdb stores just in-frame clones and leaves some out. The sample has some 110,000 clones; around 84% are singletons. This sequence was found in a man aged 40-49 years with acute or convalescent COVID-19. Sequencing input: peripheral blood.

CDR3 in amino acids: CASSPGLAGANTGELFF. The CDR3 nucleotides read TGTGCCAGCAGCCCCGGACTAGCGGGGGCGAACACCGGGGAGCTGTTTTTT. V is TRBV9 and J is TRBJ2-2; 13 nucleotides match TRBD2. This CDR3 region has 17 residues. The germline CDR1 and CDR2 sequences are SGDLS and YYNGEE. The junction had 3 bases not matched to a gene; V was cut back by 4 bases and J by 0 bases.